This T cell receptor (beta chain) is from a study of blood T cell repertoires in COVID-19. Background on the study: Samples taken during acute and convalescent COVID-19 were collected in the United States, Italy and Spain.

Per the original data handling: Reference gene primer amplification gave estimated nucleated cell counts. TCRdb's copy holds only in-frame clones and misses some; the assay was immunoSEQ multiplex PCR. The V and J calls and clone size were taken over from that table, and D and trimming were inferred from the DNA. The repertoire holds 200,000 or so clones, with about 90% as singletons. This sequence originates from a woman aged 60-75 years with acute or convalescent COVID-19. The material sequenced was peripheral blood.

The DNA of the CDR3 is TGTGCCAGCAGCAAGGCGGGACGCACAGATACGCAGTATTTT. Protein sequence: CASSKAGRTDTQYF. This rearrangement joins TRBV9 to TRBJ2-3; D is possibly TRBD2 (6 bases). The germline gives CDR1 SGDLS, CDR2 YYNGEE. Trimming left V 4 bases short and J 1 base short, with 10 bases between. This CDR3 contains 14 residues.